The 17 T cell receptor beta chains below were found in one sample sequenced in a study of blood T cell repertoires in COVID-19. The table came from immunoSEQ multiplex PCR; TCRdb's copy has only in-frame clones and leaves some out. Of 330,000 or so clones detected, 80% to 90% appear once; the ten largest clones hold approximately 9.3%. The sequencing input was peripheral blood. All receptors come from a man aged 25 to 40 with COVID-19, enrolled during active disease.

About this clone itself: Other DNA sequences from this sample encode an identical CDR3 as well. The chain joins TRBV5-1 to TRBJ2-7, with 7 nucleotides matching TRBD1. The CDR3 loop spans 14 amino acids. Germline CDR1 reads SGHRS; CDR2 reads YFSETQ. Trimming took 2 bases from V and 2 from J; bases not matched to a gene: 4. This CDR3 is CASSFTGEAYEQYF. The CDR3 DNA is TGCGCCAGCAGCTTCACAGGGGAAGCCTACGAGCAGTACTTC.

The chain is built from TRBV2 and TRBJ2-7; tentative D call: TRBD1 (6 bases). This CDR3 is 16 amino acids long. V shed 6 bases and J shed 3 bases, with 21 bases lying between them. Germline CDR1 SNHLY, CDR2 FYNNEI. CDR3: CASRKDSPPSVYEQYF. The DNA of the CDR3 is TGTGCCAGCAGGAAGGACAGCCCCCCTTCGGTCTACGAGCAGTACTTC.

The J gene is TRBJ1-2, the V gene TRBV28, with 8 bases lining up with TRBD1. Germline V gene sequence: CDR1 MDHEN, CDR2 SYDVKM. The V and J ends lost 6 bases and 4 bases, in that order; junction bases with no gene match: 7. The CDR3 sequence is 14 residues long. The DNA for the CDR3 is TGTGCCAGCAGCTACCGACAGGGGAGCTATGGCTACACCTTC. The encoded protein is CASSYRQGSYGYTF.

The chain employs TRBV4-2 and TRBJ2-7; TRBD1 agrees at 10 bases. J lost 2 bases, V lost 6 bases, and 7 bases had no gene match. Germline V CDR1 and CDR2: LGHNA, YNFKEQ. The length of the CDR3 is 15 residues. CDR3 sequence: CASSRGTGEPYEQYF. CDR3 DNA: TGTGCCAGCAGTAGGGGGACAGGGGAACCCTACGAGCAGTACTTC.

The chain is built from TRBV28 and TRBJ2-2, with 8 nucleotides matching TRBD1. This CDR3 spans 17 amino acids. Germline CDR1 and CDR2: MDHEN and SYDVKM. V dropped 7 bases and J dropped 4; count of bases not matched to a gene: 14. This chain's CDR3 is CASNTGGWDISTGELFF. CDR3 nucleotide sequence: TGTGCCAGCAATACAGGGGGTTGGGATATCAGCACCGGGGAGCTGTTTTTT. The full variable domain, rest sourced from reference TRBV28 and TRBJ2-2, is DVKVTQSSRYLVKRTGEKVFLECVQDMDHENMFWYRQDPGLGLRLIYFSYDVKMKEKGDIPEGYSVSREKKERFSLILESASTNQTSMYLCASNTGGWDISTGELFFGEGSRLTVL.

The rearrangement links TRBV6-5 to TRBJ2-2; D is undetermined. V was pared by 5 bases and J by 7 bases, with 11 bases between. CDR1 is MNHEY, CDR2 SVGAGI, per germline. The CDR3 has 13 residues. CDR3 sequence: CASSPSRIGELFF. CDR3 sequence (DNA): TGTGCCAGCAGTCCCAGCAGGATCGGGGAGCTGTTTTTT.

This chain links TRBV7-2 with TRBJ1-2, with 7 bases aligning to TRBD1. There are 13 residues in the CDR3. V lost 0 bases, J lost 8 bases, and 3 bases stayed unmatched. Germline V gene sequence: CDR1 SGHTA, CDR2 FQGNSA. CDR3 bases: TGTGCCAGCAGCTTAGCAGGGGGCGTAGGCTACACCTTC. Protein product: CASSLAGGVGYTF.

This rearrangement joins TRBV19 to TRBJ2-7; TRBD1 matches at 8 bases. CDR1 LNHDA and CDR2 SQIVND come from the germline V gene (reference sequence). This CDR3 contains 15 residues. The junction had 8 bases not matched to a gene; V was cut back by 5 bases and J by 2 bases. CDR3 nucleotide sequence: TGTGCCAGTAGTCAATTGACAGGGGCAGCCTACGAGCAGTACTTC. Translated: CASSQLTGAAYEQYF.

The chain uses TRBV9 and TRBJ2-1, with 9 nucleotides matching TRBD1. The CDR3 is 16 amino acids. The J segment lost 3 bases and the V segment lost 4 bases, leaving 8 bases of the junction unmatched. Germline V gives CDR1 SGDLS, CDR2 YYNGEE. The CDR3 loop is CASSQWDRVDYNEQFF. CDR3 bases: TGTGCCAGCAGCCAATGGGACAGGGTTGACTACAATGAGCAGTTCTTC.

The V call is TRBV19, the J call TRBJ1-1; 11 nucleotides align to TRBD1. Trimming removed 4 bases from V and 6 bases from J; junction bases left unmatched: 4. This CDR3 is built from 14 residues. Germline V lookup: CDR1 LNHDA, CDR2 SQIVND (reference sequence). The CDR3 DNA reads TGTGCCAGTAGTACCGGACAGGGGGCCGCTGAAGCTTTCTTT. It specifies CASSTGQGAAEAFF.

This chain joins TRBV28 and TRBJ2-2; 7 positions match TRBD1. After removal of 7 bases from V and 1 base from J, the junction contained 9 bases not matched to a gene. This CDR3 comprises 16 residues. Germline-derived CDR1 and CDR2 are MDHEN and SYDVKM. The chain's CDR3 is CASTGADRRNTGELFF. The CDR3, as DNA: TGTGCCAGCACCGGGGCGGACAGGAGGAACACCGGGGAGCTGTTTTTT.

The V call is TRBV7-2, the J call TRBJ1-3; D perhaps matches TRBD1 (5 bases). This CDR3 is 14 amino acids long. V was clipped by 6 bases and J by 0 bases, with 9 bases between them. Germline CDR1 reads SGHTA; CDR2 reads FQGNSA. The CDR3 sequence: CASRGLISGNTIYF. CDR3 sequence (DNA): TGTGCCAGCAGGGGACTGATCTCTGGAAACACCATATATTTT.

This clone was seen once. The rearrangement uses TRBV2 and TRBJ1-6; D remains unclear. Germline loops: CDR1 SNHLY, CDR2 FYNNEI. V gave up 5 bases and J gave up 2 bases, with 4 bases separating them. The CDR3 is made up of 13 amino acids. The CDR3 sequence is CASSFTYNSPLHF. CDR3 nucleotide sequence: TGTGCCAGCAGTTTTACCTATAATTCACCCCTCCACTTT.

The gene calls are TRBV7-9 and TRBJ2-6, with D maybe TRBD2 (6 bases). The CDR3 runs 18 residues. The V and J ends lost 3 bases and 1 base respectively, with 16 bases between them. From germline, CDR1 is SEHNR and CDR2 FQNEAQ (reference sequence). CDR3 sequence reads: CASSFSGRVGSGANVLTF. CDR3 nucleotide sequence: TGTGCCAGCAGCTTTAGCGGCAGGGTGGGATCTGGGGCCAACGTCCTGACTTTC.

The V and J genes are TRBV12-5 and TRBJ2-6; D is ambiguous. V was clipped by 4 bases and J by 0 bases, with 10 bases between them. This CDR3 comprises 16 residues. Germline V lookup: CDR1 LGHNT, CDR2 FRNRAP. As DNA, the CDR3 is TGTGCTAGTGGTTGGCTTACAGACTCTGGGGCCAACGTCCTGACTTTC. Its protein product is CASGWLTDSGANVLTF.

V gene TRBV28 combines with J gene TRBJ2-7, with 8 bases identical to TRBD2. CDR1 is MDHEN, CDR2 SYDVKM, per germline. The CDR3 is 12 residues long. The J segment lost 7 bases and the V segment lost 5 bases, leaving 4 bases of the junction unmatched. This CDR3 is CASSGQREEQYF. The DNA of the CDR3 is TGTGCCAGCAGTGGCCAGCGGGAGGAGCAGTACTTC.

V is TRBV3-1 (or the pseudogene TRBV3-2) and J is TRBJ1-3; the match to TRBD1 covers 8 bases. Germline-derived CDR1 and CDR2 are LGHDT and YNNKEL (reference sequence). The CDR3 totals 16 residues. The junction had 5 bases not matched to a gene; V was cut back by 4 bases and J by 0 bases. The DNA of the CDR3 is TGTGCCAGCAGCCCCGCAGGGGGCATCTCTGGAAACACCATATATTTT. Amino acid sequence: CASSPAGGISGNTIYF.